The rows below give T cell receptor beta chains drawn from one sample of a study of blood T cell repertoires in COVID-19. The table came from immunoSEQ multiplex PCR; TCRdb's copy has only in-frame clones and leaves some out. The data contain 190,000 or so clones, less than 85% of them seen just once; the ten biggest clones take up roughly a sixth. The sample consisted of PBMCs or T cells enriched from blood (not recorded which). All receptors come from a man aged 35 to 55 who had recovered from COVID-19. Each CDR3 is given with its conserved first and last residue. The D gene is left open where the match is weak. Size values are once, few and many counts, or a class for expanded clones, and some rows have none.

D gene	J gene	clone size	V gene	CDR3 DNA	CDR3 protein
NA	TRBJ2-1	once	TRBV12-3/TRBV12-4	TGTGCCAGCAGTTTTAGTGATGAGCAGTTCTTC	CASSFSDEQFF
NA	TRBJ2-1	NA	TRBV4-2	TGTGCCAGCAGCCGAACGCTAGGGAGTCCCTACAATGAGCAGTTCTTC	CASSRTLGSPYNEQFF
TRBD2	TRBJ2-2	NA	TRBV11-3	TGTGCCAGCAGCTTAGGGGCGGGAGGGCCTAACGGGGAGCTGTTTTTT	CASSLGAGGPNGELFF
TRBD1	TRBJ2-7	once	TRBV27	TGTGCCAGCAGATCCAGACAGGGTTGGTACGAGCAGTACTTC	CASRSRQGWYEQYF
NA	TRBJ2-7	NA	TRBV28	TGTGCCAGCAGTTTAGTGAGCAGGGGGGACGAGCAGTACTTC	CASSLVSRGDEQYF
NA	TRBJ2-7	NA	TRBV6-2/TRBV6-3	TGTGCCAGCAGTTACAAGGAGGCAGGCTACGAGCAGTACTTC	CASSYKEAGYEQYF
TRBD1	TRBJ2-7	NA	TRBV15	TGTGCCACCCGGGACAGGGGGACCTACGAGCAGTACTTC	CATRDRGTYEQYF
TRBD2	TRBJ2-1	NA	TRBV11-3	TGTGCCAGCAGCTTACTGACTAGCGGGAAACTAACCTATCTTTACAATGAGCAGTTCTTC	CASSLLTSGKLTYLYNEQFF
NA	TRBJ2-1	NA	TRBV11-3	TGTGCCAGCAGCTACTCGGCGGAGAGATACTACAATGAGCAGTTCTTC	CASSYSAERYYNEQFF
TRBD2	TRBJ2-1	NA	TRBV27	TGTGCCAGCAGTTTGGGGACTAGCGCTACCAATGAGCAGTTCTTC	CASSLGTSATNEQFF
TRBD2	TRBJ2-2	NA	TRBV5-1	TGCGCCAGCAGCTCGTGGGACAGAAGAGTCGGACTAGCGGAGAACACCGGGGAGCTGTTTTTT	CASSSWDRRVGLAENTGELFF
NA	TRBJ1-4	NA	TRBV5-1	TGCGCCAGCAGCTTGGGGCAGGGAAATGAAAAACTGTTTTTT	CASSLGQGNEKLFF
TRBD2	TRBJ2-2	NA	TRBV19	TGTGCCAGTAGTCCCCGCTTGAGCGGGAGTTGGTCCGGGGAGCTGTTTTTT	CASSPRLSGSWSGELFF
TRBD2	TRBJ2-5	NA	TRBV10-3	TGTGCCATCAGTGAAGGCCTAGCGGCGGCCGGGGAGACCCAGTACTTC	CAISEGLAAAGETQYF
NA	TRBJ1-2	few	TRBV5-1	TGCGCCAGCAGCTTGGTTGGCGGTAAAAACTATGGCTACACCTTC	CASSLVGGKNYGYTF
NA	TRBJ1-2	NA	TRBV5-1	TGCGCCAGCAGCAAGCGTTCAGAGTTATCGGGCTATGGCTACACCTTC	CASSKRSELSGYGYTF
NA	TRBJ2-2	NA	TRBV9	TGTGCCAGCAGCGTAGGCGCGGGGGCAAACACCGGGGAGCTGTTTTTT	CASSVGAGANTGELFF
TRBD2	TRBJ2-3	NA	TRBV6-5	TGTGCCAGCAGTACCCGGGGGGGGGATACGCAGTATTTT	CASSTRGGDTQYF
TRBD1	TRBJ1-2	NA	TRBV5-1	TGCGCCAGCAGCTTGGTGGGACAGGGTTCCGGCTACACCTTC	CASSLVGQGSGYTF
NA	TRBJ2-1	NA	TRBV7-6	TGTGCCAGCAGCCGCGAGCTCAGGTTCTCCTACAATGAGCAGTTCTTC	CASSRELRFSYNEQFF
NA	TRBJ2-1	NA	TRBV2	TGTGCCAGCAGTCCTGGCCAGGGTAAGGATGAGCAGTTCTTC	CASSPGQGKDEQFF
NA	TRBJ2-7	NA	TRBV19	TGTGCCAGCAGAACAGGGTACACGAACGAGCAGTACTTC	CASRTGYTNEQYF
NA	TRBJ2-2	NA	TRBV23-1	TGCGCCAGCAGTCAATCGCTACAACTCTCCCTCCGGGGAGCTGTTTTT	CASSQSLQLSLRGAVF
TRBD1	TRBJ1-6	NA	TRBV11-2	TGTGCCAGCAGCTTATACCCGAGACAGGGTGATAATTCACCCCTCCACTTT	CASSLYPRQGDNSPLHF
NA	TRBJ2-7	NA	TRBV7-2	TGTGCCAGCAGCTTGGAGGGCATGAGGCTTCACGAGCAGTACTTC	CASSLEGMRLHEQYF